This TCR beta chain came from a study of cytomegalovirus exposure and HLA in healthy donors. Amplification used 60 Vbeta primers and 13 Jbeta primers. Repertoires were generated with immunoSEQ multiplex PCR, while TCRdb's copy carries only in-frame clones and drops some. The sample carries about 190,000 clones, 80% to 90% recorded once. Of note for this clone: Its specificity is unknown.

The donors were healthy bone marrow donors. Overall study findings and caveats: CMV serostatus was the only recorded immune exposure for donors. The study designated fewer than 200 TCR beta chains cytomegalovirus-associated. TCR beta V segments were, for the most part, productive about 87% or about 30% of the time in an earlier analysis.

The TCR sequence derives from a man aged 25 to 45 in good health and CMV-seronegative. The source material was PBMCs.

The CDR3 coding sequence is TGTGCCAGCAGTCGTCGGACTAGCGGGAGGGCGGACACCGGGGAGCTGTTTTTT. Amino acid sequence: CASSRRTSGRADTGELFF. The rearrangement joins TRBV27 to TRBJ2-2, with TRBD2 matching 15 bases. This CDR3 spans 18 amino acids. Germline values: CDR1 MNHEY, CDR2 SMNVEV (reference sequence). After removal of 5 bases from V and 3 bases from J, the junction contained 7 bases not matched to a gene.